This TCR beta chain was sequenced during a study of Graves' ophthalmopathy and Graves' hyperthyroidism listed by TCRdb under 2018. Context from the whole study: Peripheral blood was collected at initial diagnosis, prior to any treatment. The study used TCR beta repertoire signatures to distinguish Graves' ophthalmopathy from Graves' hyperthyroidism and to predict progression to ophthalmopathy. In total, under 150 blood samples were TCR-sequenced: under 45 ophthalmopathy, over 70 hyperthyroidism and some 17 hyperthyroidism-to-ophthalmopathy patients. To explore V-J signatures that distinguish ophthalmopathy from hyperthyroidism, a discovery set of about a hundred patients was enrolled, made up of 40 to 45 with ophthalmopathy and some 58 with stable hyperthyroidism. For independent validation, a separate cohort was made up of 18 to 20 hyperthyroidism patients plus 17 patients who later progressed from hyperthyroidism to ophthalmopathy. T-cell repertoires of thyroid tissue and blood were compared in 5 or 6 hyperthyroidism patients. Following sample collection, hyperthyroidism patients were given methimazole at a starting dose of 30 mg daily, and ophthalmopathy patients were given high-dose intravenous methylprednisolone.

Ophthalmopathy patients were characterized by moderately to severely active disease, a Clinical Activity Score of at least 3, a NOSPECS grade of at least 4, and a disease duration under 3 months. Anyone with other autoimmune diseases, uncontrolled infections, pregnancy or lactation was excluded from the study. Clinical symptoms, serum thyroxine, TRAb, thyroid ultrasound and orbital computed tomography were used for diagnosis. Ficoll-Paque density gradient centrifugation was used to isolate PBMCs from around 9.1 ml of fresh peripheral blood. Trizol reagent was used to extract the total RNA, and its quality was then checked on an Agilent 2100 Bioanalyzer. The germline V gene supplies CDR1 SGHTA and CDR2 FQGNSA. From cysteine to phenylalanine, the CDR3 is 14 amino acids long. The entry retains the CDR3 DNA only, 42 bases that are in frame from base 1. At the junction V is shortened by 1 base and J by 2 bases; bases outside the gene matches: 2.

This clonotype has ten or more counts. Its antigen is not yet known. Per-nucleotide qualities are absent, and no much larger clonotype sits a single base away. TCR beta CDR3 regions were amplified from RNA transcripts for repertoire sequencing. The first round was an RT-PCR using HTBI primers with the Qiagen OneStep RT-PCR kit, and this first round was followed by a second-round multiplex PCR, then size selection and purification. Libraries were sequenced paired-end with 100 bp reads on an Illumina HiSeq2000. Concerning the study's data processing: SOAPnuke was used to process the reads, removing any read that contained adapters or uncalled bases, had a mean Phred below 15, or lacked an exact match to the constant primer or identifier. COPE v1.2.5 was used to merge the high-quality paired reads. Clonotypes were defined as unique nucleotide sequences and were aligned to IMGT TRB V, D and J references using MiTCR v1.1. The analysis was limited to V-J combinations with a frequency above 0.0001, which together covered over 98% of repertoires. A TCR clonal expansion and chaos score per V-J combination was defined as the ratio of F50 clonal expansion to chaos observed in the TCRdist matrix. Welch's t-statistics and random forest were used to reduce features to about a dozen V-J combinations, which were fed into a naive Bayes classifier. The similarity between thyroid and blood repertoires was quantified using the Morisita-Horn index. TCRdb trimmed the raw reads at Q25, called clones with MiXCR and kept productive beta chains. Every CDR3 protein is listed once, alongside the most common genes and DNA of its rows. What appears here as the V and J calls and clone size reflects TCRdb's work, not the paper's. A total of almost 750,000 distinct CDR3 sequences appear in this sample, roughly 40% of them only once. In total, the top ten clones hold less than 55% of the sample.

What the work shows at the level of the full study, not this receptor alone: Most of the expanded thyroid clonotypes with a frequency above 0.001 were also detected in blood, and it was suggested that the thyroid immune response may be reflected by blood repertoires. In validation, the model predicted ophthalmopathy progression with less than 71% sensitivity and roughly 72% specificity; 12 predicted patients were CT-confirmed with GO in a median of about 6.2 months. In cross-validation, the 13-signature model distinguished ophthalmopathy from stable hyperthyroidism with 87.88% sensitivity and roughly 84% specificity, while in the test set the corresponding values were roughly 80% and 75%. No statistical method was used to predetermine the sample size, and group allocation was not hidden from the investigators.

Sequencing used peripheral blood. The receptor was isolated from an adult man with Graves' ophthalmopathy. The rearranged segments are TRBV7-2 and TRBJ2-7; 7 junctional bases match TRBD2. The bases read TGTGCCAGCAGCTTAGGAGCGGGGCCCTACGAGCAGTACTTC. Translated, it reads CASSLGAGPYEQYF.